The sequence of this TCR beta chain was determined in a study of T cell responses to AZD1222 COVID-19 vaccine. The study, taken as a whole, reports: There were mostly white British donors and more females than males, and clonal diversity was possibly underestimated. Only 5 or 6 AZD1222 recipients tested seropositive at baseline. Researchers took repertoire samples only after the peak T cell response had come.

The repertoire was sequenced with immunoSEQ multiplex PCR; TCRdb's copy has only in-frame clones and lacks some. The sample has some 180,000 clones; roughly nine tenths are singletons. Pooled samples include second doses given at about 4 or 12 weeks. Concerning this clone itself: Its antigen is currently unknown.

This clonotype originated in an adult who received the AZD1222 COVID-19 vaccine. The sample here was peripheral blood, taken 28 days after the second AZD1222 dose.

The CDR3 DNA sequence: TGTGCCAGCAGCGTAGGGGGGAATAATTCACCCCTCCACTTT. It yields the protein CASSVGGNNSPLHF. The J gene is TRBJ1-6, the V gene TRBV9, with D possibly matching TRBD1 (5 bases). Trimming stripped 0 bases from V and 5 bases from J, with 6 bases between. The CDR3 is 14 residues long. CDR1 is SGDLS and CDR2 is YYNGEE in the germline V gene.